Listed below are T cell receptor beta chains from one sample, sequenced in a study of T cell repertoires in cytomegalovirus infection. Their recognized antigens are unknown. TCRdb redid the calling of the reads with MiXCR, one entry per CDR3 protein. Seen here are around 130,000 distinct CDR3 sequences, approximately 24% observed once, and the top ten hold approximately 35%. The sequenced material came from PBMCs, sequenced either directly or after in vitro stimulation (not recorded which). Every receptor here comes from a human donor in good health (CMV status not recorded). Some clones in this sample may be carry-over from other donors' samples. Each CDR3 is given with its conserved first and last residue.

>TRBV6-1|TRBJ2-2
CASSELAGDTGELFF
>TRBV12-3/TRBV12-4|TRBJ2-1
CASSPPGLAVYNEQFF
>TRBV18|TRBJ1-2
CASSPGPSYGYTF
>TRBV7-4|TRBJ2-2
CASTPSGTDNTGELFF
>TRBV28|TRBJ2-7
CASSRLMGQLTYEQYF
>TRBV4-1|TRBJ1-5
CASSQDREGWVRPQHF
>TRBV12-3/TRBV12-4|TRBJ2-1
CASSLRDEQFF
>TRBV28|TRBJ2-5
CASSLILAGVRETQYF
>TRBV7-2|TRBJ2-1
CASSLGLAGDIWEGEQFF
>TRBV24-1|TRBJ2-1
CATNTAGRSNEQFF
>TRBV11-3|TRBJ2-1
CASSLAGYNEQFF
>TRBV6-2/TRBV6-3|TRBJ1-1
CASSETVYTEAFF
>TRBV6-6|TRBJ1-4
CASSQLGPGAIHEKLFF
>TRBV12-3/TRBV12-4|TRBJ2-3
CASSIVEGARDTQYF
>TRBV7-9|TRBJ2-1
CASSFPRGGYNEQFF
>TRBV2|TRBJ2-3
CASSDRGVTDTQYF
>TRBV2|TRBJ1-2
CASSVRTGGHGYTF
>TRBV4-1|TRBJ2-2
CASSQWTSGNRNTGELFF
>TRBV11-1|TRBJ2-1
CASSLEASHRGRYNEQFF
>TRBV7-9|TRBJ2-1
CASTSSQIYNEQFF
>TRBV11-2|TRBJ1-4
CASSSNSEKLFF
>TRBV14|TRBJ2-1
CASSPGLASGSYNEQFF
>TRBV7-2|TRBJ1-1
CASSFRSVNTEAFF
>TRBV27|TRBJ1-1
CASSAYRGNTEAFF
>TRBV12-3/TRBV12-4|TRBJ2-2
CASSAYRTGELFF
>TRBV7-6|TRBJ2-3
CASSPGAALTDTQYF
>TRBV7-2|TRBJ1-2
CASSLATNYGYTF
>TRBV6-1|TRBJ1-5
CASSEVPGRAISNQPQHF
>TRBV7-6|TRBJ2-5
CASSLAGGSGETQYF
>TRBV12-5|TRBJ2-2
CASGLVLAGEHTGELFF
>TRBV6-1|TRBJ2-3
CASRKRGTDTQYF
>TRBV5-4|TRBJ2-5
CASSLGLARETQYF
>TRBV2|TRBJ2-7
CASSISGPSYEQYF
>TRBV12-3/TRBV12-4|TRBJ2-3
CASSFMGGSTDTQYF
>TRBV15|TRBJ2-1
CATSRAGLAGYSYNEQFF
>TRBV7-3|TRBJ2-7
CASSSPGQGSEQYF
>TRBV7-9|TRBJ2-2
CASEGPGELFF
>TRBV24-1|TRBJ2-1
CATGGIVGTGYNEQFF
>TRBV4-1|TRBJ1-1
CASSQGSFRKVKEAFF
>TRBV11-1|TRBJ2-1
CASSADRGSYNEQFF
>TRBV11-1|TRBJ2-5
CASSLAYSGQEETQYF
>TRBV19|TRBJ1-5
CASSKSIIGLGSNQPQHF
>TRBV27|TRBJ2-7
CASSLWEGSGRNEQYF
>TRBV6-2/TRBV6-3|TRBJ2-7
CASSYARGGEQYF
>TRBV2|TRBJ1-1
CASRFRNTEAFF
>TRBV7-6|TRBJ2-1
CASSKGLAGAYNEQFF